This T cell receptor (beta chain) was sequenced during a study of T cell repertoires in cytomegalovirus infection. Study-wide context: Use of recently identified HLA-C-restricted and well-studied HLA-B-restricted CMV epitopes was part of the study. Carrying CMV and the relevant HLA type showed in public TCR beta signatures. The study's findings and limits: Summed public TCR beta family frequency identified CMV carriers bearing the relevant HLA. HLA-C-restricted CMV clonotypes gave the most frequent clonotype in two of eight donors.

The CDR3 totals 12 residues. Trimming pared 4 bases from V and 8 bases from J, leaving 6 bases between. Germline values: CDR1 SEHNR, CDR2 FQNEAQ (reference sequence). Comments on this clonotype: What it binds is unknown.

MiXCR, applied by TCRdb to the reads, yields one record per CDR3 protein. The sample has hundreds of thousands of distinct CDR3 sequences, roughly 30% seen once; the top ten hold about 14%. The source material was cultured CD8+ T cells from PBMCs, sampled from culture after CMV antigen stimulation. This TCR was recovered from a human donor in good health (CMV status not recorded). Some clones in this sample may be carry-over from other donors' samples. The J gene is TRBJ1-6, the V gene TRBV7-9; D unclear. As DNA, the CDR3 is TGTGCCAGCAGCTATGGAGATTCACCCCTCCACTTT. Its translation is CASSYGDSPLHF.